This T cell receptor beta chain was recovered during a study of blood T cell repertoires in COVID-19 (dated by TCRdb to 2018 to 2021). Concerning the study at large: Samples from collaborators originated in the United States, Italy and Spain and spanned both the acute and convalescent phases of COVID-19. The repertoires were released in a freely available public database intended as a resource for research on the immune response to SARS-CoV-2. Nearly every sample came with metadata listing a de-identified subject ID, COVID-19 status, age in years and sex. The prospective study material was composed of cDNA or gDNA derived from T cells, B-cell-depleted T cells, or PBMCs. HLA class I and class II types, where available, came from metadata supplied by the sample provider rather than from assay-based typing. Subjects who had been exposed to COVID-19, were actively infected with it, or had recovered from it provided the deeply sampled blood TCRbeta repertoires that made up the dataset. The samples were drawn from two sources: the first 160 participants of the ongoing ImmuneRACE study, and 1,200 or so subjects contributed by 6 global collaborators.

On the study overall, not on this receptor specifically: Clinical and demographic metadata were provided uncurated, with the amount varying by source and participant.

The CDR3, cysteine through phenylalanine, is 15 amino acids long. Just CDR3 DNA is preserved here, 45 bases in frame from base 1. CDR1 and CDR2 were assigned from the germline V gene as SGDLS and YYNGEE. V is trimmed back by 1 base and J by 2 bases, and the junction contains 3 bases that no gene match accounts for. TCRbeta CDR3 regions were amplified from genomic DNA using the immunoSEQ Assay, a bias-controlled multiplex PCR. Per the authors' processing: The number of nucleated cells in each sample was estimated by amplification of reference gene primers within the assay. To quantify the absolute abundance of each unique TCRbeta CDR3 rearrangement, sequence reads were collapsed and filtered. For each sample, productive Simpson clonality was calculated as the square root of Simpson's diversity index over productive rearrangements. Imported from immuneACCESS, the table was reduced by TCRdb to in-frame sequences with V and J called. These copies leave out some clones; in studies compared against another copy, an unresolved V gene accounts for under half, and the cause of the remainder is not known. The V and J calls and clone size are taken from that table; D and trimming were inferred from the DNA. This sample is represented by 65,000 to 85,000 clones; approximately 82% of them were singletons. The ten most abundant clones make up roughly 5.6% of the sample.

Each collaborating institution followed its own protocols to collect whole blood in K2EDTA tubes. Collaborator samples were shipped for TCRbeta analysis as frozen whole blood, isolated PBMCs, or DNA extracted from either sample type. Details on this clone: This clone's antigen is unknown. Base-call qualities are not available, and no considerably larger clone is one nucleotide away.

The chain couples TRBV9 to TRBJ1-2, and TRBD1 matches 9 of the central bases. Sequencing input: peripheral blood. The receptor was isolated from a man between 50 and 59 years old with active COVID-19. The CDR3 reads CASSVTGGGNYGYTF. The sequenced DNA is TGTGCCAGCAGCGTAACAGGGGGCGGAAACTATGGCTACACCTTC.